These T cell receptor beta chains were read from a single sample in a study of T cell clones after liver transplantation. Clones were sequenced by immunoSEQ multiplex PCR, and TCRdb holds only the in-frame ones, with some missing. Of more than 95,000 clones in the sample, about 88% were seen once. Source: CD4+ T cells from blood, taken around 44 months after liver transplant. The receptors shown here come from a human patient who received a liver transplant. Some T cells may be the graft donor's. Both conserved end residues are part of each CDR3. The order of the fields is clone size, J gene, D gene, V gene, CDR3 DNA, CDR3 protein. D genes are given only for firm matches. For some rows the clone size is stated as once, few or many, or as a class when expanded; others skip it.

>-|TRBJ1-1|-|TRBV2
TGTGCCAGCGAATCAGGACCAGAAACTGAAGCTTTCTTT
CASESGPETEAFF
>-|TRBJ2-6|-|TRBV2
TGTGCCAGCAGTGAACGGGCAGCTCCTGGGGCCAACGTCCTGACTTTC
CASSERAAPGANVLTF
>few|TRBJ1-2|-|TRBV4-2
TGTGCCAGCAGCCAAAGTGGGGATGGCTACACCTTC
CASSQSGDGYTF
>-|TRBJ2-1|TRBD2|TRBV18
TGTGCCAGCTCACCACGCACTAGCGGGAGGGCCGTCTACAATGAGCAGTTCTTC
CASSPRTSGRAVYNEQFF
>-|TRBJ2-7|-|TRBV10-3
TGTGCCATCAGTGACCCCCAGGCAGGCTCCATCGAGCAGTACTTC
CAISDPQAGSIEQYF
>-|TRBJ2-3|TRBD1|TRBV9
TGTGCCAGCAGCATGACAGGGGGTGGCACAGATACGCAGTATTTT
CASSMTGGGTDTQYF
>-|TRBJ2-3|-|TRBV2
TGTGCCAGCAGTGAATGGGGGTCCAGCACAGATACGCAGTATTTT
CASSEWGSSTDTQYF
>-|TRBJ1-1|TRBD1|TRBV7-9
TGTGCCAGCAGCCTCTCCCAAGGCCAGGGGGCAGCTTTCTTT
CASSLSQGQGAAFF
>-|TRBJ1-2|TRBD1|TRBV6-1
TGTGCCAGCAGTGAACGGGGGACAGGCCTCTATGGCTACACCTTC
CASSERGTGLYGYTF
>-|TRBJ2-7|-|TRBV30
TGTGCCTGGAGTGTACAAGTCTACGAGCAGTACTTC
CAWSVQVYEQYF
>-|TRBJ2-1|-|TRBV6-1
TGTGCCAGCAGTGACCCAGCCCATGAGCAGTTCTTC
CASSDPAHEQFF
>-|TRBJ2-3|-|TRBV19
TGTGCCAGTAGTATAGGGACTCGCACAGATACGCAGTATTTT
CASSIGTRTDTQYF